Below, 23 T cell receptor beta chains from the same sample are listed, as sequenced in a study of blood T cell repertoires in COVID-19. TCRdb's copy holds only in-frame clones and misses some; the assay was immunoSEQ multiplex PCR. Altogether about 350,000 clones are present, about 90% being singletons, with the ten largest covering 1%. Source material: PBMCs or T cells enriched from blood (not recorded which). All receptors come from a woman in her twenties or thirties who had been exposed to COVID-19.

This clone appeared a single time. The chain joins TRBV27 to TRBJ2-7, with D maybe TRBD1 (5 bases). Trimming removed 0 bases from V and 2 bases from J, with 11 bases in between. The CDR3 extends over 15 amino acids. CDR1 is MNHEY and CDR2 is SMNVEV in the germline V gene (reference sequence). The CDR3 reads CASSLSIPGTYEQYF. The CDR3 coding sequence is TGTGCCAGCAGTTTATCGATACCAGGGACCTACGAGCAGTACTTC.

The chain is built from TRBV18 and TRBJ2-3, with 11 bases aligning to TRBD2. Germline trimming cut 2 bases from V and 2 bases from J; bases unmatched to any gene: 3. Per germline, CDR1 KGHSH and CDR2 LQKENI. The length of the CDR3 is 16 residues. The CDR3 reads CASSPKTSGATDTQYF. The CDR3 nucleotides read TGTGCCAGCTCACCAAAGACTAGCGGGGCCACAGATACGCAGTATTTT.

This clone was detected once. The V gene is TRBV19, the J gene TRBJ1-5; D possibly corresponds to TRBD1 (6 bases). V was pared by 7 bases and J by 0 bases, with 13 bases between. This CDR3 has 15 residues. In germline, CDR1 is LNHDA, CDR2 SQIVND (reference sequence). For the CDR3, the DNA is TGTGCCAGTATCCCGGACAGAGTTAGCAATCAGCCCCAGCATTTT. Encoded protein: CASIPDRVSNQPQHF.

The chain links TRBV2 to TRBJ2-5; 10 bases fit TRBD1. In germline, CDR1 is SNHLY, CDR2 FYNNEI. This CDR3 region has 16 residues. With 0 bases clipped from V and 4 bases from J, the junction kept 5 bases outside the gene matches. As DNA, the CDR3 is TGTGCCAGCAGTGAAGCGCGACAGGGGGCGGGAGAGACCCAGTACTTC. Encoded protein: CASSEARQGAGETQYF.

Written as DNA, the CDR3 is TGTGCCAGCAGTTACCCGGGACAGGGAACCGTAGCCAAAAACATTCAGTACTTC. Amino acid sequence: CASSYPGQGTVAKNIQYF. The chain uses TRBV6-2 or TRBV6-3 and TRBJ2-4; 9 nucleotides align to TRBD1. This CDR3 region has 18 residues. Germline loops: CDR1 MNHEY, CDR2 SVGEGT. With V trimmed by 2 bases and J by 0 bases, 8 bases remained unmatched.

The chain recombines TRBV29-1 with TRBJ1-2, with TRBD1 as a possible D gene (5 bases). This CDR3 has 12 residues. Germline CDR1 and CDR2: SQVTM and ANQGSEA. V dropped 6 bases and J dropped 4 bases, with 12 bases sitting between them. Here the CDR3 reads CSVERQSYGYTF. The DNA of the CDR3 is TGCAGCGTCGAGAGACAGAGCTATGGCTACACCTTC.

This chain connects TRBV10-3 to TRBJ2-5; 7 nucleotides line up with TRBD1. The junction had 7 bases not matched to a gene; V was cut back by 10 bases and J by 2 bases. Germline values: CDR1 ENHRY, CDR2 SYGVKD. There are 13 residues in the CDR3. CDR3 residues: CATRGQPQETQYF. CDR3 nucleotides: TGTGCCACCAGGGGACAGCCACAAGAGACCCAGTACTTC.

The chain joins TRBV24-1 to TRBJ1-1; D might be TRBD1 (6 bases). The length of the CDR3 is 13 residues. V was trimmed by 7 bases and J by 1 base, leaving 9 bases between them. CDR1 KGHDR and CDR2 SFDVKD come from the germline V gene. The CDR3 region is CATRWGQNTEAFF. In DNA form, the CDR3 reads TGTGCCACCAGATGGGGACAGAACACTGAAGCTTTCTTT.

The V call is TRBV27, the J call TRBJ2-1, with TRBD2 as a possible D gene (7 bases). V was clipped by 8 bases and J by 9 bases, with 14 bases between them. The CDR3 consists of 12 residues. Germline V gene data show CDR1 as MNHEY and CDR2 as SMNVEV (reference sequence). The CDR3 DNA reads as TGTGCCAGCCAGCCAAGGGGGGGTGAGCAGTTCTTC. This translates into CASQPRGGEQFF.

V usage is TRBV19 and J usage is TRBJ1-4; 7 nucleotides line up with TRBD1. The CDR3 loop spans 15 amino acids. Germline trimming cut 4 bases from V and 8 bases from J; bases unmatched to any gene: 10. CDR1 and CDR2 (germline): LNHDA, SQIVND (reference sequence). CDR3 sequence reads: CASSTRQGRGEKLFF. The CDR3 nucleotides are TGTGCCAGTAGTACCCGACAGGGAAGAGGGGAAAAACTGTTTTTT.

This clone was counted once. V is TRBV15 and J is TRBJ2-7; 7 bases align to TRBD2. J was trimmed by 1 base and V by 3 bases; bases with no gene match: 3. Germline-derived CDR1 and CDR2 are LNHNV and YYDKDF (reference sequence). The CDR3 is made up of 14 amino acids. The CDR3 bases are TGTGCCACCAGCAGCCCTAGCGGATCCTACGAGCAGTACTTC. Residues: CATSSPSGSYEQYF.

This clone is a singleton in its sample. CDR3 in amino acids: CASSIGVGQGAYTEAFF. CDR3 nucleotide sequence: TGTGCCAGTAGTATTGGAGTTGGTCAGGGGGCTTACACTGAAGCTTTCTTT. V usage is TRBV19 and J usage is TRBJ1-1, with 8 positions matching TRBD1. The germline gives CDR1 LNHDA, CDR2 SQIVND (reference sequence). Trimming took 3 bases from V and 3 from J; bases not matched to a gene: 12. This CDR3 region has 17 residues.

The genes are TRBV7-2 and TRBJ1-2; TRBD1 matches 11 bases. The CDR3 loop spans 18 amino acids. The V segment lost 4 bases and the J segment 3 bases; nucleotides outside the gene matches: 13. The germline V gene has CDR1 SGHTA and CDR2 FQGNSA. The CDR3, as DNA: TGTGCCAGCAGCTCCCGGGGACAGGGGGAATCGACCGACTATGGCTACACCTTC. Translating it yields CASSSRGQGESTDYGYTF. Drawing the rest from reference TRBV7-2 and TRBJ1-2, the complete variable domain is GAGVSQSPSNKVTEKGKDVELRCDPISGHTALYWYRQSLGQGLEFLIYFQGNSAPDKSGLPSDRFSAERTGGSVSTLTIQRTQQEDSAVYLCASSSRGQGESTDYGYTFGSGTRLTVV.

The chain recombines TRBV15 with TRBJ2-7; TRBD1 is a possible D gene (5 bases). CDR3 size: 13 residues. V shed 3 bases and J shed 3 bases, with 9 bases lying between them. The germline gives CDR1 LNHNV, CDR2 YYDKDF (reference sequence). In DNA, the CDR3 is TGTGCCACCAGCAGGTCAGGGAACTACGAGCAGTACTTC. Translation gives CATSRSGNYEQYF.

The rearrangement uses TRBV7-9 and TRBJ2-1, with D unresolved. The V end was cut by 5 bases, the J end by 4 bases, with 15 bases between. The CDR3 runs to 15 residues. The germline gives CDR1 SEHNR, CDR2 FQNEAQ (reference sequence). CDR3 in DNA: TGTGCCAGCAGCCTCGGAGTTATGAGATACAATGAGCAGTTCTTC. The encoded protein is CASSLGVMRYNEQFF.

The chain carries TRBV14 and TRBJ1-1; D is unclear. V lost 3 bases, J lost 1 base, and 6 bases lay in between. The CDR3 has 13 amino acids. In germline, CDR1 is SGHDN, CDR2 FVKESK. The CDR3 nucleotides read TGTGCCAGCAGCCATTCGTGGAACACTGAAGCTTTCTTT. Its translation is CASSHSWNTEAFF.

As regards this clone: At the DNA level, this CDR3 is encoded by other sequences in the same sample as well. The rearrangement uses TRBV19 and TRBJ2-5, with 10 bases aligning to TRBD2. Germline V gene data show CDR1 as LNHDA and CDR2 as SQIVND (reference sequence). Trimming removed 0 bases from V and 5 bases from J; junction bases left unmatched: 3. CDR3 length equals 15 residues. CDR3 loop: CASSIDPSGSETQYF. CDR3 sequence (DNA): TGTGCCAGTAGTATAGACCCTAGCGGGAGTGAGACCCAGTACTTC.

The chain employs TRBV6-5 and TRBJ2-2; possibly TRBD1 for D (6 bases). V was shortened by 2 bases and J by 1 base, with 11 bases between the two germline ends. Germline V lookup: CDR1 MNHEY, CDR2 SVGAGI. The CDR3 extends over 16 amino acids. Here the CDR3 reads CASSYRPGQNTGELFF. The CDR3 DNA sequence: TGTGCCAGCAGTTACAGGCCGGGACAGAACACCGGGGAGCTGTTTTTT.

The genes are TRBV19 and TRBJ2-1; unclear D gene. The CDR3 covers 14 residues. Trimming removed 4 bases from V and 1 base from J, with 8 bases in between. The germline gives CDR1 LNHDA, CDR2 SQIVND (reference sequence). The chain's CDR3 is CASSTGKSYNEQFF. The CDR3 coding sequence is TGTGCCAGTAGTACAGGCAAATCCTACAATGAGCAGTTCTTC.

The chain carries TRBV30 and TRBJ1-4, with 7 bases lining up with TRBD1. CDR1 is GTSNPN and CDR2 is SVGIG in the germline V gene (reference sequence). The CDR3 contains 14 residues. Trimming took 3 bases from V and 4 from J; bases not matched to a gene: 5. CDR3 loop: CAWSGDSLNEKLFF. CDR3 in DNA: TGTGCCTGGAGCGGGGACAGCCTTAATGAAAAACTGTTTTTT.

The rearrangement uses TRBV9 and TRBJ2-7; TRBD2 is a possible D gene (6 bases). With 2 bases removed from V and 2 bases from J, the gap between germline ends came to 11 bases. This CDR3 is built from 14 residues. From germline, CDR1 is SGDLS and CDR2 YYNGEE. CDR3: CASSVGTRAYEQYF. CDR3 nucleotides: TGTGCCAGCAGCGTTGGGACTCGCGCCTACGAGCAGTACTTC.

V gene TRBV11-2 combines with J gene TRBJ2-2, with D perhaps matching TRBD2 (5 bases). Trimming removed 3 bases from V and 4 bases from J, with 9 bases in between. The CDR3 has 14 amino acids. Germline CDR1 SGHAT, CDR2 FQNNGV. Here the CDR3 DNA reads TGTGCCAGCAGCTTCACCGGGATCACCGGGGAGCTGTTTTTT. This sequence encodes CASSFTGITGELFF.

V gene TRBV21-1 combines with J gene TRBJ2-7; TRBD2, as called in the table, went unchecked against the DNA. TRBV21-1 represents a pseudogene. The CDR3 spans 18 residues. The CDR3 DNA reads as TGTGCCAGCAGCAAAGAGTCTAGCGGGAAATTAAGGTTCTACGAGCAGTACTTC. This sequence encodes CASSKESSGKLRFYEQYF.